The 30 T cell receptor beta chains below were found in one sample sequenced in a study of T cell changes during pregnancy in multiple sclerosis. Assay: immunoSEQ multiplex PCR; the TCRdb copy retains only in-frame clones and omits some. The sample contains about 73,000 clones, 90% of which appear only once. The sequences come from peripheral blood, collected after pregnancy. All receptors come from a female donor in good health, enrolled as a control in a pregnancy study.

The V gene is TRBV19, the J gene TRBJ1-1, with no clear D. Trimming removed 7 bases from V and 1 base from J, with 13 bases in between. CDR3 length equals 14 residues. Germline V CDR1 and CDR2: LNHDA, SQIVND (reference sequence). The CDR3 here is CASTPVAENTEAFF. As DNA, the CDR3 is TGTGCCAGTACCCCCGTGGCAGAGAACACTGAAGCTTTCTTT.

J is TRBJ2-5 and V is TRBV5-4; TRBD1 matches at 8 bases. J gave up 5 bases and V 4 bases, and 7 bases lay outside the gene matches. This CDR3 is built from 14 residues. CDR1 is SGHNT and CDR2 is YYREEE in the germline V gene (reference sequence). CDR3 sequence reads: CASSQIQGAETQYF. The CDR3, as DNA: TGTGCCAGCAGCCAGATCCAGGGGGCCGAGACCCAGTACTTC. The variable domain in full, with the rest retrieved from reference TRBV5-4 and TRBJ2-5, is ETGVTQSPTHLIKTRGQQVTLRCSSQSGHNTVSWYQQALGQGPQFIFQYYREEENGRGNFPPRFSGLQFPNYSSELNVNALELDDSALYLCASSQIQGAETQYFGPGTRLLVL.

The rearrangement uses TRBV5-4 and TRBJ2-7, with TRBD1 matching over 9 bases. Germline V gives CDR1 SGHNT, CDR2 YYREEE (reference sequence). V trimming: 0 bases; J trimming: 5 bases; junction bases outside the gene matches: 6. CDR3 length: 15 amino acids. CDR3 in amino acids: CASSLARDRANEQYF. DNA of the CDR3: TGTGCCAGCAGCTTGGCCAGGGACAGGGCGAACGAGCAGTACTTC. Full variable domain (missing parts from reference TRBV5-4 and TRBJ2-7): ETGVTQSPTHLIKTRGQQVTLRCSSQSGHNTVSWYQQALGQGPQFIFQYYREEENGRGNFPPRFSGLQFPNYSSELNVNALELDDSALYLCASSLARDRANEQYFGPGTRLTVT.

The CDR3 region is CASSSPRTGQGTEAFF. The CDR3, as DNA: TGTGCCAGCAGTTCTCCCCGGACGGGCCAGGGCACTGAAGCTTTCTTT. The gene calls are TRBV27 and TRBJ1-1; tentative D call: TRBD1 (5 bases). This CDR3 comprises 16 residues. CDR1 is MNHEY, CDR2 SMNVEV, per germline (reference sequence). V was cut by 4 bases and J by 4 bases, with 19 bases left in between.

The chain couples TRBV11-3 to TRBJ1-4; 8 nucleotides align to TRBD1. The germline V gene encodes CDR1 SGHNT and CDR2 YENEEA. The CDR3 is 15 residues long. After removal of 4 bases from V and 8 bases from J, the junction contained 9 bases not matched to a gene. The DNA of the CDR3 is TGTGCCAGCAGCTCCACCGACAGGGGATTCGAAAAACTGTTTTTT. This gives the protein CASSSTDRGFEKLFF. Filled out from reference TRBV11-3 and TRBJ1-4, the complete variable domain reads EAGVVQSPRYKIIEKKQPVAFWCNPISGHNTLYWYLQNLGQGPELLIRYENEEAVDDSQLPKDRFSAERLKGVDSTLKIQPAELGDSAVYLCASSSTDRGFEKLFFGSGTQLSVL.

The chain recombines TRBV13 with TRBJ2-2; 8 bases are a match to TRBD1. Germline-derived CDR1 and CDR2 are PRHDT and FYEKMQ (reference sequence). The CDR3 is made up of 17 amino acids. V lost 5 bases and J lost 3; bases outside the gene matches: 11. CDR3 residues: CASSPPAGGIDTGELFF. In DNA, the CDR3 is TGTGCCAGCAGCCCGCCGGCAGGGGGCATAGACACCGGGGAGCTGTTTTTT.

The chain couples TRBV18 to TRBJ1-5; D perhaps matches TRBD1 (5 bases). V lost 6 bases and J 1 base, leaving 10 bases between the germline ends. Per germline, CDR1 KGHSH and CDR2 LQKENI. CDR3 size: 14 residues. In nucleotides, the CDR3 is TGTGCCAGCTCCCAGGGTTTGAGCAATCAGCCCCAGCATTTT. Translating gives CASSQGLSNQPQHF.

The chain recombines TRBV11-3 with TRBJ1-2; 10 bases are a match to TRBD1. The germline V gene has CDR1 SGHNT and CDR2 YENEEA. V was pared by 2 bases and J by 3 bases, with 3 bases of the junction left unmatched. The CDR3 is 15 amino acids. The CDR3 region is CASSLPGQGHYGYTF. DNA of the CDR3: TGTGCCAGCAGCTTACCGGGACAGGGGCACTATGGCTACACCTTC. The variable domain in full, with the rest retrieved from reference TRBV11-3 and TRBJ1-2, is EAGVVQSPRYKIIEKKQPVAFWCNPISGHNTLYWYLQNLGQGPELLIRYENEEAVDDSQLPKDRFSAERLKGVDSTLKIQPAELGDSAVYLCASSLPGQGHYGYTFGSGTRLTVV.

The J gene is TRBJ1-2, the V gene TRBV4-3; no firm D call. The ends were cut back, 4 bases at V and 0 bases at J, with 9 bases in the middle. The CDR3 totals 14 residues. In germline, CDR1 is LGHNA, CDR2 YSLEER. The CDR3 bases are TGCGCCAGCAGCCTCGATACAGCTAACTATGGCTACACCTTC. Translating gives CASSLDTANYGYTF.

The J gene is TRBJ1-4, the V gene TRBV4-1; TRBD1 is a possible D gene (6 bases). Per germline, CDR1 MGHRA and CDR2 YSYEKL. Trimming removed 1 base at V and 0 bases at J, with 6 bases between. The CDR3 is made up of 15 amino acids. This CDR3 is CASSQGTATNEKLFF. CDR3 sequence (DNA): TGCGCCAGCAGCCAAGGGACAGCAACTAATGAAAAACTGTTTTTT.

The chain has TRBV2 and TRBJ1-3; no firm D call. The CDR3 runs to 16 residues. Germline CDR1 SNHLY, CDR2 FYNNEI. V was shortened by 6 bases and J by 0 bases, with 15 bases between the two germline ends. CDR3 coding DNA: TGTGCCAGCAGGGAAATCGGGGTCGCCTCTGGAAACACCATATATTTT. Encoded protein: CASREIGVASGNTIYF.

The V call is TRBV5-1, the J call TRBJ1-1; D is unresolved. Germline-derived CDR1 and CDR2 are SGHRS and YFSETQ. The V end was cut by 0 bases, the J end by 7 bases, with 10 bases between. The CDR3 has 13 amino acids. In nucleotides, the CDR3 is TGCGCCAGCAGCTTGGCAGTACCGCTTGAAGCTTTCTTT. Translated: CASSLAVPLEAFF. Full variable domain (outside the CDR3, taken from reference TRBV5-1 and TRBJ1-1): KAGVTQTPRYLIKTRGQQVTLSCSPISGHRSVSWYQQTPGQGLQFLFEYFSETQRNKGNFPGRFSGRQFSNSRSEMNVSTLELGDSALYLCASSLAVPLEAFFGQGTRLTVV.

The V gene is TRBV6-1, the J gene TRBJ2-2; D possibly corresponds to TRBD2 (6 bases). Trimming took 7 bases from V and 5 from J, leaving 17 bases between them. The CDR3 sequence is 15 residues long. The V gene's germline CDR1 is MNHNS and CDR2 SASEGT. CDR3 sequence: CASNAGRTGTGELFF. The CDR3 DNA sequence: TGTGCCAGCAACGCAGGGAGGACTGGAACCGGGGAGCTGTTTTTT.

V is TRBV19 and J is TRBJ2-7; the D gene is possibly TRBD1 (5 bases). Trimming stripped 4 bases from V and 3 bases from J, with 7 bases between. CDR3 size: 12 residues. Per the germline V gene, CDR1 is LNHDA and CDR2 is SQIVND (reference sequence). The CDR3 loop is CASSRQGYEQYF. In nucleotides, the CDR3 is TGTGCCAGTAGTAGGCAGGGCTACGAGCAGTACTTC. Full variable domain (rest looked up from reference TRBV19 and TRBJ2-7): DGGITQSPKYLFRKEGQNVTLSCEQNLNHDAMYWYRQDPGQGLRLIYYSQIVNDFQKGDIAEGYSVSREKKESFPLTVTSAQKNPTAFYLCASSRQGYEQYFGPGTRLTVT.

This chain links TRBV19 with TRBJ2-3; D might be TRBD2 (6 bases). This CDR3 contains 15 residues. V lost 3 bases, J lost 6 bases, and 16 bases lay in between. CDR1 is LNHDA, CDR2 SQIVND, per germline (reference sequence). CDR3 sequence: CASSMRGDPTDTQYF. CDR3 nucleotide sequence: TGTGCCAGTAGTATGCGCGGGGATCCAACTGATACGCAGTATTTT. The full variable domain, in which reference TRBV19 and TRBJ2-3 provide the parts outside the CDR3, is DGGITQSPKYLFRKEGQNVTLSCEQNLNHDAMYWYRQDPGQGLRLIYYSQIVNDFQKGDIAEGYSVSREKKESFPLTVTSAQKNPTAFYLCASSMRGDPTDTQYFGPGTRLTVL.

This chain joins TRBV25-1 and TRBJ2-7; 9 bases match TRBD2. Germline trimming cut 8 bases from V and 2 bases from J; bases unmatched to any gene: 4. Looked up from germline, CDR1 is MGHDK and CDR2 is SYGVNS. The CDR3 consists of 13 residues. The CDR3 is CASAAGGTYEQYF. The CDR3 DNA sequence: TGTGCCAGCGCCGCGGGAGGGACCTACGAGCAGTACTTC.

A single count supports this clone. The J gene is TRBJ1-1, the V gene TRBV19, with 11 bases aligning to TRBD1. The germline CDR1 and CDR2 sequences are LNHDA and SQIVND (reference sequence). V lost 5 bases, J lost 3 bases, and 2 bases stayed unmatched. The CDR3 consists of 14 residues. DNA for the CDR3: TGTGCCAGTAGTTGGGACAGGGGGTACACTGAAGCTTTCTTT. Translated: CASSWDRGYTEAFF.

This chain links TRBV19 with TRBJ1-5; D is possibly TRBD1 (5 bases). Germline CDR1 is LNHDA and CDR2 is SQIVND (reference sequence). The CDR3 runs to 14 residues. The V end lost 5 bases, the J end lost 6 bases, and 14 bases lay between the germline ends. This CDR3 reads CASSFSGGGQPQHF. The CDR3 coding sequence is TGTGCCAGTAGTTTTTCCGGGGGGGGTCAGCCCCAGCATTTT.

J is TRBJ2-6 and V is TRBV12-2; the tabulated D call, TRBD2, remains unverified against the DNA. TRBV12-2 is a known pseudogene. The CDR3 is made up of 17 amino acids. In DNA, the CDR3 is TGTGCAAGTCGCTCAATCGGGGGAAGCTCTGGGGCCAACGTCCTGACTTTC. As protein: CASRSIGGSSGANVLTF.

The chain's CDR3 is CARSLSRAEAGANVLTF. The CDR3, as DNA: TGTGCCAGAAGCTTGTCCAGGGCCGAAGCTGGGGCCAACGTCCTGACTTTC. This chain uses TRBV5-3 with TRBJ2-6; possible D gene TRBD1, 5 bases. TRBV5-3 is labeled an ORF, and its function is uncertain. Trimming took off 1 base at V and 2 bases at J, with 13 bases between the two ends. This CDR3 spans 17 amino acids.

J is TRBJ2-7 and V is TRBV10-3, with TRBD2 as a possible D gene (5 bases). Germline CDR1 reads ENHRY; CDR2 reads SYGVKD. V lost 3 bases and J 0 bases, leaving 12 bases between the germline ends. CDR3 length equals 15 residues. The CDR3 DNA is TGTGCCATCAGTGAAGGAGGACTGAGCTCCTACGAGCAGTACTTC. This translates into CAISEGGLSSYEQYF.

This chain connects TRBV10-3 to TRBJ2-7, with 7 bases that match TRBD2. V trimming: 6 bases; J trimming: 3 bases; junction bases outside the gene matches: 11. This CDR3 has 15 residues. CDR1 is ENHRY and CDR2 is SYGVKD in the germline V gene. The chain's CDR3 is CAIRSGAGLGYEQYF. In DNA form, the CDR3 reads TGTGCCATCAGGTCGGGAGCGGGGCTTGGCTACGAGCAGTACTTC.

CDR3 region: CASSAEGGNIQYF. CDR3 DNA sequence: TGTGCCAGCAGCGCCGAGGGCGGAAACATTCAGTACTTC. V usage is TRBV9 and J usage is TRBJ2-4; tentatively, D is TRBD2 (5 bases). Trimming removed 3 bases from V and 6 bases from J, with 10 bases in between. This CDR3 region has 13 residues. CDR1 and CDR2 from the germline V gene are SGDLS and YYNGEE.

The V and J genes are TRBV19 and TRBJ1-1; 8 bases match TRBD1. Germline values: CDR1 LNHDA, CDR2 SQIVND (reference sequence). CDR3 length equals 13 residues. V dropped 10 bases and J dropped 1; count of bases not matched to a gene: 5. CDR3 DNA: TGTGCCACTTTCCAGGGGGCGAACACTGAAGCTTTCTTT. As protein: CATFQGANTEAFF.

The gene calls are TRBV27 and TRBJ1-4; D is uncertain. Germline V gene lookup returns CDR1 MNHEY and CDR2 SMNVEV (reference sequence). The CDR3 runs to 16 residues. Trimming pared 8 bases from V and 0 bases from J, leaving 16 bases between. The CDR3 spells CASALGSIATNEKLFF. The CDR3 DNA sequence: TGTGCCAGCGCCCTTGGGAGCATCGCAACTAATGAAAAACTGTTTTTT.

The chain has TRBV7-9 and TRBJ2-7; TRBD2 matches at 8 bases. Losses at the gene ends were 1 base for V and 2 bases for J; bases not matched to a gene: 7. The CDR3 runs to 16 residues. The germline gives CDR1 SEHNR, CDR2 FQNEAQ (reference sequence). Here the CDR3 DNA reads TGTGCCAGCAGCTTAGGGGCGGGAGGCCCTGCCTACGAGCAGTACTTC. As protein: CASSLGAGGPAYEQYF.

This chain joins TRBV29-1 and TRBJ1-1, with 7 bases that match TRBD1. The CDR3 has 13 amino acids. J lost 3 bases, V lost 4 bases, and 5 bases had no gene match. Germline V gene sequence: CDR1 SQVTM, CDR2 ANQGSEA. CDR3 in amino acids: CSVVRQGHTEAFF. The DNA for the CDR3 is TGCAGCGTTGTTCGACAGGGACACACTGAAGCTTTCTTT.

The chain joins TRBV7-8 to TRBJ2-2, with 9 nucleotides matching TRBD1. V shed 5 bases and J 4 bases; nucleotides not matched to a gene: 5. Germline assignment: CDR1 SGHVS and CDR2 FQNEAQ. This CDR3 region has 15 residues. The CDR3 DNA sequence: TGTGCCAGCAGCCCACGGGACAGGGTCACCGGGGAGCTGTTTTTT. Translating gives CASSPRDRVTGELFF.

The V and J genes are TRBV2 and TRBJ1-3, with a tentative D call TRBD1 (5 bases). CDR1 is SNHLY, CDR2 FYNNEI, per germline. V lost 4 bases to trimming and J lost 4 bases, with 29 bases between them. The CDR3 contains 20 residues. CDR3 protein: CASSVPFQVDIDHRGNTIYF. CDR3 DNA: TGTGCCAGCAGTGTTCCCTTTCAGGTCGACATCGATCACAGGGGAAACACCATATATTTT. Together with reference TRBV2 and TRBJ1-3, the CDR3 gives the full variable domain: EPEVTQTPSHQVTQMGQEVILRCVPISNHLYFYWYRQILGQKVEFLVSFYNNEISEKSEIFDDQFSVERPDGSNFTLKIRSTKLEDSAMYFCASSVPFQVDIDHRGNTIYFGEGSWLTVV.

This chain connects TRBV25-1 to TRBJ1-1, with 7 positions matching TRBD1. Germline CDR1 and CDR2: MGHDK and SYGVNS. V was pared by 4 bases and J by 2 bases, with 7 bases of the junction left unmatched. The CDR3 totals 15 residues. This CDR3 is CASSGTGAINTEAFF. The CDR3 DNA reads TGTGCCAGCAGTGGAACAGGGGCCATAAACACTGAAGCTTTCTTT.